This TCR beta chain is drawn from a study of cytomegalovirus exposure and HLA in healthy donors. Whole-study results and caveats: In vitro checks showed that a few CMV-associated chains really do target CMV antigens. The likely origin of a cluster of highly shared sequence variants was a sequencing artifact. Being indistinguishable, some V segments were excluded, TRBV6-2 and TRBV6-3 among them.

The CDR3 extends over 13 amino acids. Looked up from germline, CDR1 is LGHNA and CDR2 is YSLEER. The V end was cut by 4 bases, the J end by 7 bases, with 11 bases between. PCR involved 60 Vbeta and 13 Jbeta primers. Original processing notes: Later work found tens of millions of unique TCR beta chains, with 9.5 million to 14 million shared. TCRdb keeps only in-frame clones here, not all; method: immunoSEQ multiplex PCR. V and J calls and clone size come straight from that table; D and trimming were deduced from the DNA. The table shows roughly 130,000 clones, with roughly three quarters occurring only once. As regards this clone: Its specificity is not known.

The clonotype originates from a man aged 18 to 29 in good health and CMV-seronegative. Sequencing input: PBMCs. The chain employs TRBV4-3 and TRBJ1-5; D perhaps matches TRBD1 (5 bases). CDR3 amino acids: CASSLGRGQPQHF. The DNA for the CDR3 is TGCGCCAGCAGCCTTGGGCGGGGGCAGCCCCAGCATTTT.